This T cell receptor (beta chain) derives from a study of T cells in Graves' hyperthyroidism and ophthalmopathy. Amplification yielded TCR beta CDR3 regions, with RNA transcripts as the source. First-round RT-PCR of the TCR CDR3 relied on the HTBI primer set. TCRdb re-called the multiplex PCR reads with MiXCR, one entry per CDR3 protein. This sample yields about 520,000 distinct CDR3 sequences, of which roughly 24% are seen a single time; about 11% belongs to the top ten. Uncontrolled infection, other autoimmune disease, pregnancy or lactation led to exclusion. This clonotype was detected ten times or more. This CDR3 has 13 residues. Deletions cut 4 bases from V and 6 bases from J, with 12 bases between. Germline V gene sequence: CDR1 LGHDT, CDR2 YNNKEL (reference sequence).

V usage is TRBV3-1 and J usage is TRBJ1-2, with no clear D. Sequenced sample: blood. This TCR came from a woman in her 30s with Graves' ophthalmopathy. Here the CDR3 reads CASSPTSEDGYTF. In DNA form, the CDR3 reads TGTGCCAGCAGCCCTACTTCGGAGGATGGCTACACCTTC.